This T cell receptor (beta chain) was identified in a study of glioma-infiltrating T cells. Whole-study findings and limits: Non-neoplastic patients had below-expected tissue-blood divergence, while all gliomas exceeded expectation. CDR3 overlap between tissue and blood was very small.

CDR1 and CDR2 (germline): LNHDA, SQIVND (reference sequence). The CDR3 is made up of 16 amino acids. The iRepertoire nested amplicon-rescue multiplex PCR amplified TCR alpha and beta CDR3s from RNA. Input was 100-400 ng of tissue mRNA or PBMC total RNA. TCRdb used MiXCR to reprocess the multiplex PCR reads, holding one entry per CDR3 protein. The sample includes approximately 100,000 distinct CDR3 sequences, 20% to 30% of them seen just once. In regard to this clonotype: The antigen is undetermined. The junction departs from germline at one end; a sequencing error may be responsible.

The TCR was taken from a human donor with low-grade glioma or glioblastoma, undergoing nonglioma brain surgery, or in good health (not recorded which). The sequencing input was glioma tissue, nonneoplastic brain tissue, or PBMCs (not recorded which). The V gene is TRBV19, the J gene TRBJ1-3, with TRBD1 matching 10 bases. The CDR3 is CAGSTGDRGTGNTIYF. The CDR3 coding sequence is TGTGCCGGTAGTACTGGGGACAGGGGAACTGGAAACACCATATATTTT.